This T cell receptor (beta chain) derives from a study of CD8 T cells in ankylosing spondylitis. Libraries of TCR beta came from quantitative 5'-RACE with molecular barcodes. TCRdb independently ran MiXCR on the 5' RACE reads; one entry per CDR3 protein. The sample has about 700,000 distinct CDR3 sequences; 15% to 20% are singletons. This clonotype appeared a few times. Its antigen is as yet unknown. Study-level findings and limits: Ankylosing spondylitis blood appeared to carry a characteristic TCR beta motif of eight or nine highly homologous variants. Matched ankylosing spondylitis synovial fluid reportedly contained a significantly enriched population of disease-linked clones. Reactive arthritis synovial fluid and blood were previously reported to contain some motif variants. A CD8+ phenotype characterized the disease-linked clones, which were relatively rare in peripheral blood.

There are 10 residues in the CDR3. V lost 3 bases to trimming and J lost 5 bases, with 2 bases between them. The germline V gene encodes CDR1 SNHLY and CDR2 FYNNEI. The receptor comes from a male donor with ankylosing spondylitis. The gene calls are TRBV2 and TRBJ2-7; D remains unclear. The sequenced material came from blood, either unsorted or a sorted T cell fraction (not recorded which). The CDR3 DNA follows: TGTGCCAGCAGTGACAACGAGCAGTACTTC. Translation gives CASSDNEQYF. The variable domain in full, completed from reference TRBV2 and TRBJ2-7, reads EPEVTQTPSHQVTQMGQEVILRCVPISNHLYFYWYRQILGQKVEFLVSFYNNEISEKSEIFDDQFSVERPDGSNFTLKIRSTKLEDSAMYFCASSDNEQYFGPGTRLTVT.